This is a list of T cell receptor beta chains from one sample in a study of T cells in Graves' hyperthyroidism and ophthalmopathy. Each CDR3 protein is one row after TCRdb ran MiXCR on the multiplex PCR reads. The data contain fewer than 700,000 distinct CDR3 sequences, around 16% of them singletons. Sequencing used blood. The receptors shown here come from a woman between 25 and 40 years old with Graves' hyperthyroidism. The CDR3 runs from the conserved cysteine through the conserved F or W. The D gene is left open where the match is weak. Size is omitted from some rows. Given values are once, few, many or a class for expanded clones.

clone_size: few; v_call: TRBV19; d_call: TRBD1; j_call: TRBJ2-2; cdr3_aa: CASIPTGGMTGELFF; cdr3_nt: TGTGCCAGTATTCCGACAGGGGGCATGACCGGGGAGCTGTTTTTT
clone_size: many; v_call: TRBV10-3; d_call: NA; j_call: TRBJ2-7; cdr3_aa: CAISESKRRVLGDEQYF; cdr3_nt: TGTGCCATCAGTGAGTCCAAACGCAGGGTTTTAGGTGACGAGCAGTACTTC
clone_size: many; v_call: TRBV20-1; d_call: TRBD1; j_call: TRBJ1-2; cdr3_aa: CSARARTGGYSNYGYTF; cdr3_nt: TGCAGTGCTAGAGCGAGGACAGGGGGTTATTCTAACTATGGCTACACCTTC
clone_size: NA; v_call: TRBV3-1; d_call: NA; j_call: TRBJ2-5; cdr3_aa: CASSQETSDTTQYF; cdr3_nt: TGTGCCAGCAGCCAAGAGACTAGTGATACGACCCAGTACTTC
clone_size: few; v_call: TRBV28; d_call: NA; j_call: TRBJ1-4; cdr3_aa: CASSFVTGLGEKLFF; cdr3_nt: TGTGCCAGCAGTTTTGTCACGGGGTTGGGTGAAAAACTGTTTTTT
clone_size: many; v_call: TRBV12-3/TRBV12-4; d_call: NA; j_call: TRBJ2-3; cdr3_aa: CASSLNIGTDTQYF; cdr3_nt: TGTGCCAGCAGTTTGAATATAGGTACAGATACGCAGTATTTT
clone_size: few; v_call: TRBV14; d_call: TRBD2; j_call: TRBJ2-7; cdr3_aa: CASSQVPGGYEQYF; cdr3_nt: TGTGCCAGCAGCCAAGTACCGGGAGGCTACGAGCAGTACTTC
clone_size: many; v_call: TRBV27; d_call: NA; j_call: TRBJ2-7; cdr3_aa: CASSRSGIPFEQYF; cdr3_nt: TGTGCCAGCAGTCGTAGCGGCATCCCCTTCGAGCAGTACTTC
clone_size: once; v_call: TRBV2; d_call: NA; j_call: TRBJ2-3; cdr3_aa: CASSEERDRQDTQYF; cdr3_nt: TGTGCCAGCAGTGAGGAGCGGGACAGGCAAGATACGCAGTATTTT
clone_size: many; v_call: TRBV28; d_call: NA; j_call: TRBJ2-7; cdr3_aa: CASSSTETVSYEQYF; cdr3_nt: TGTGCCAGCAGCTCTACCGAGACAGTCTCCTACGAGCAGTACTTC
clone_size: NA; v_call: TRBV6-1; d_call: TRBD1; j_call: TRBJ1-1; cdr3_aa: CASNNRGTSEAFF; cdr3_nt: TGTGCCAGCAACAACAGGGGGACATCGGAAGCTTTCTTT
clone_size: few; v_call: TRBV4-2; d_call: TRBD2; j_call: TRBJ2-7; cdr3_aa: CASSGGSLHYEQYF; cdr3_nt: TGTGCCAGCAGCGGCGGGAGTTTACACTACGAGCAGTACTTC
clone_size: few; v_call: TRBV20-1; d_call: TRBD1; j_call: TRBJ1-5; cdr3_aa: CSAPDRESQPQHF; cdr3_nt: TGCAGTGCGCCGGACAGGGAATCTCAGCCCCAGCATTTT
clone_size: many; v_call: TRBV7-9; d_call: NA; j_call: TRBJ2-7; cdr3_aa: CASSLSHGRNEQYF; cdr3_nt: TGTGCCAGCAGCTTATCCCACGGGAGAAACGAGCAGTACTTC
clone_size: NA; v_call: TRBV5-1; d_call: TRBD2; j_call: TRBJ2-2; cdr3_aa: CASSPLRTSGTNTGELFF; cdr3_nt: TGCGCCAGCAGCCCTCTCCGGACTAGCGGGACGAACACCGGGGAGCTGTTTTTT
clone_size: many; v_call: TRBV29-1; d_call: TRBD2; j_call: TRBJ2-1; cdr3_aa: CSVGVTREFDEQFF; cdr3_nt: TGCAGCGTTGGGGTTACGCGGGAGTTCGATGAGCAGTTCTTC
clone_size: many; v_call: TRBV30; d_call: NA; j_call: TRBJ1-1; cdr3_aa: CAWSGHSGTKNTEAFF; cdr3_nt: TGTGCCTGGAGTGGACATTCCGGGACAAAGAACACTGAAGCTTTCTTT
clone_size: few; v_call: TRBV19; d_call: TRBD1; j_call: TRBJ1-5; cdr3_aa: CASSSAALTGRLGDQPQHF; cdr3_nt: TGTGCCAGTAGTTCCGCCGCCCTGACAGGGAGGTTAGGAGATCAGCCCCAGCATTTT
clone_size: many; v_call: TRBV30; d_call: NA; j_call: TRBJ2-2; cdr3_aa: CAWSSTSVQLFF; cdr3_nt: TGTGCCTGGTCTTCGACGTCGGTTCAGCTGTTTTTT
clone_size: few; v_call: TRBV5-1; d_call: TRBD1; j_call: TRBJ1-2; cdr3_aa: CASSLALDRGYGYTF; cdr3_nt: TGCGCCAGCAGCTTGGCCCTGGACAGGGGATATGGCTACACCTTC
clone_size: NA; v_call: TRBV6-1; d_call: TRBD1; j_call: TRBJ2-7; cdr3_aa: CASSWTGADNEQYF; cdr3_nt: TGTGCCAGCAGTTGGACAGGGGCGGACAACGAGCAGTACTTC
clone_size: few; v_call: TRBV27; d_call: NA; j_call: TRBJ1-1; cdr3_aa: CASSSVWGETEAFF; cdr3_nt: TGTGCCAGCAGTTCCGTTTGGGGAGAAACTGAAGCTTTCTTT
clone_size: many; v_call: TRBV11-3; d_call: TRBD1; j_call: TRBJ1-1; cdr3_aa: CASSLGAGGEAFF; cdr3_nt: TGTGCCAGCAGCTTAGGGGCAGGGGGCGAAGCTTTCTTT
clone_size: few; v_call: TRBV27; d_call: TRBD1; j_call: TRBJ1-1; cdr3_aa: CASSSGTGKTEAFF; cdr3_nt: TGTGCCAGCAGTTCTGGGACAGGGAAAACTGAAGCTTTCTTT
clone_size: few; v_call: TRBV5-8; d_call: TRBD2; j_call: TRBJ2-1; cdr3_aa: CASSAGTRNEQFF; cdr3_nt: TGTGCCAGCAGCGCCGGGACTAGAAATGAGCAGTTCTTC
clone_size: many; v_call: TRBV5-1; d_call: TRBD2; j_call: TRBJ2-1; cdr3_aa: CASRPSGNVLYNEQFF; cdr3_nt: TGCGCCAGCAGACCTAGCGGAAATGTCCTCTACAATGAGCAGTTCTTC
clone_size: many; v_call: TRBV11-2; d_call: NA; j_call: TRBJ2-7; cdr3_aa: CASSLTSPEQYF; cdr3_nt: TGTGCCAGCAGCTTAACATCCCCCGAGCAGTACTTC
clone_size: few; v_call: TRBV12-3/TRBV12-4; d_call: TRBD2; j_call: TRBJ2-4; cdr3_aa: CASSLAWFTTSGNLAKNIQYF; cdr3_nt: TGTGCCAGCAGTTTAGCGTGGTTCACTACTAGCGGAAACTTAGCCAAAAACATTCAGTACTTC
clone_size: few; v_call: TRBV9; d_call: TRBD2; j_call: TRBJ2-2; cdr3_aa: CASSVEISGNGELFF; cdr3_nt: TGTGCCAGCAGCGTAGAGATTAGCGGGAATGGGGAGCTGTTTTTT
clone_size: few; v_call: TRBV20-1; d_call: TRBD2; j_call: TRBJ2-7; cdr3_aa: CSAPRTLTSPSYEQYF; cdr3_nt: TGCAGTGCTCCCCGTACCCTGACTAGCCCCTCCTACGAGCAGTACTTC
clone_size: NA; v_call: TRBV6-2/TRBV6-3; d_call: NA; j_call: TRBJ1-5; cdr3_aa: CASSETARENQPQHF; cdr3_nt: TGTGCCAGCAGTGAGACAGCGCGGGAAAATCAGCCCCAGCATTTT
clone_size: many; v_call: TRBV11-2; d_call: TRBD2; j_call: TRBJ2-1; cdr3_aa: CASSQWTSGGNEQFF; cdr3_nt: TGTGCCAGCAGCCAGTGGACTAGCGGCGGGAATGAGCAGTTCTTC